This TCR beta chain was observed in a study of shared clonotypes between healthy human individuals. A deep-level run was used for the assay. Assay used: immunoSEQ multiplex PCR; TCRdb lists only in-frame clones, some missing. The sample lists under 1,100,000 clones; approximately 72% were seen once. The V gene end was trimmed by 1 base and the J gene end by 4 bases; junction bases not matched to a gene: 4. This CDR3 is 14 amino acids long. Germline loops: CDR1 SGHRS, CDR2 YFSETQ. Sequenced material: memory CD4+ T cells sorted from blood. The subset denotes: CD45RA-negative fraction. The clonotype was recovered from a man aged 18-30 years in good health. This chain uses TRBV5-1 with TRBJ2-7, with TRBD2 matching 8 bases. As DNA, the CDR3 is TGCGCCAGCAGCTTGACTAGCGGACGATACGAGCAGTACTTC. It codes for CASSLTSGRYEQYF.